The 32 T cell receptor beta chains listed next were all sequenced from one sample in a study of cytomegalovirus exposure and HLA in healthy donors. Primers included in the PCR were 60 Vbeta and 13 Jbeta primers. Measured with immunoSEQ multiplex PCR; TCRdb has only the in-frame clones, and not every one. The sample yields more than 80,000 clones, approximately 86% seen once. Sequencing was done on a sample of PBMCs. These receptors were collected from a man aged 25-40 years in good health and CMV-seropositive.

J is TRBJ2-5 and V is TRBV15; D perhaps matches TRBD2 (6 bases). CDR1 and CDR2 (germline): LNHNV, YYDKDF (reference sequence). V lost 3 bases, J lost 3 bases, and 17 bases lay in between. The CDR3 sequence is 16 residues long. The CDR3: CATSSSGYAGKETQYF. In nucleotides, the CDR3 is TGTGCCACCAGCAGCTCCGGTTATGCGGGAAAAGAGACCCAGTACTTC.

The chain combines TRBV10-3 with TRBJ2-7; possible D gene TRBD1, 5 bases. Trimming left V 5 bases short and J 3 bases short, with 11 bases between. CDR3 length equals 13 residues. Germline V gene sequence: CDR1 ENHRY, CDR2 SYGVKD. The CDR3 sequence: CAISPTDHYEQYF. DNA for the CDR3: TGTGCCATCAGTCCGACAGACCACTACGAGCAGTACTTC.

This chain uses TRBV2 with TRBJ1-5, with D hard to call. V lost 3 bases to trimming and J lost 3 bases, with 15 bases between them. Germline CDR1 SNHLY, CDR2 FYNNEI. The CDR3 totals 16 residues. The CDR3 spells CASSDPAGGSNQPQHF. In nucleotides, the CDR3 is TGTGCCAGCAGTGACCCGGCGGGAGGGTCCAATCAGCCCCAGCATTTT. The complete variable domain, with remaining parts taken from reference TRBV2 and TRBJ1-5, reads EPEVTQTPSHQVTQMGQEVILRCVPISNHLYFYWYRQILGQKVEFLVSFYNNEISEKSEIFDDQFSVERPDGSNFTLKIRSTKLEDSAMYFCASSDPAGGSNQPQHFGDGTRLSIL.

The chain carries TRBV9 and TRBJ2-2; 10 bases agree with TRBD2. The J segment lost 7 bases and the V segment lost 0 bases, leaving 6 bases of the junction unmatched. Germline V gene sequence: CDR1 SGDLS, CDR2 YYNGEE. The CDR3 spans 16 residues. CDR3 in amino acids: CASSVGPSGSHGELFF. CDR3 nucleotides: TGTGCCAGCAGCGTAGGTCCTAGCGGGAGTCACGGGGAGCTGTTTTTT.

V gene TRBV6-5 combines with J gene TRBJ2-7, with a tentative D call TRBD1 (6 bases). There are 13 residues in the CDR3. Trimming left V 4 bases short and J 5 bases short, with 12 bases between. Germline values: CDR1 MNHEY, CDR2 SVGAGI. The CDR3 loop is CASSSPPGDEQYF. CDR3 nucleotides: TGTGCCAGCAGTTCGCCCCCAGGGGACGAGCAGTACTTC.

For this clone: The junction does not match germline at one end; this may be a read error. In DNA, the CDR3 is TGTGCCAGCAGTGCAGCGGGACGGCCTAACGATGGCTACACCTTC. Translated: CASSAAGRPNDGYTF. The chain has TRBV28 and TRBJ1-2; maybe TRBD1 (5 bases). This CDR3 is built from 15 residues. In germline, CDR1 is MDHEN, CDR2 SYDVKM.

The V call is TRBV28, the J call TRBJ2-2; 12 nucleotides match TRBD2. The ends lost 8 bases at V and 8 bases at J; junction bases unmatched: 9. Germline lookup yields CDR1 MDHEN and CDR2 SYDVKM. There are 15 residues in the CDR3. Here the CDR3 reads CASFGLAGNQGELFF. The CDR3 coding sequence is TGTGCCAGCTTCGGACTAGCGGGGAACCAAGGGGAGCTGTTTTTT.

This clone has only one observation. J is TRBJ2-3 and V is TRBV10-2; 9 nucleotides match TRBD2. In germline, CDR1 is WSHSY, CDR2 SAAADI. The junction had 12 bases not matched to a gene; V was cut back by 4 bases and J by 4 bases. This CDR3 region has 17 residues. CDR3: CASSVMVSSGMPDTQYF. The CDR3 DNA reads as TGCGCCAGCAGTGTGATGGTCTCTAGCGGGATGCCAGATACGCAGTATTTT.

This chain joins TRBV6-6 and TRBJ1-4; 11 bases align to TRBD1. The CDR3 runs to 14 residues. V shed 8 bases, J shed 4 bases, and the junction held 3 bases outside the gene matches. The germline CDR1 and CDR2 sequences are MNHNY and SVGAGI (reference sequence). The CDR3 region is CASLGTGGNEKLFF. CDR3 nucleotide sequence: TGTGCCAGCCTCGGGACAGGGGGTAATGAAAAACTGTTTTTT.

This clone has only one observation. The chain joins TRBV18 to TRBJ2-7; the match to TRBD1 covers 8 bases. The CDR3 totals 17 residues. The V gene's germline CDR1 is KGHSH and CDR2 LQKENI. With V trimmed by 1 base and J by 5 bases, 13 bases remained unmatched. This CDR3 is CASSPRQGLVVGHEQYF. The CDR3 DNA reads TGTGCCAGCTCACCACGACAGGGGTTAGTAGTCGGGCACGAGCAGTACTTC.

The chain links TRBV29-1 to TRBJ2-7; 10 bases line up with TRBD2. The V segment lost 2 bases and the J segment 3 bases; nucleotides outside the gene matches: 4. Germline V gene data show CDR1 as SQVTM and CDR2 as ANQGSEA. This CDR3 has 14 amino acids. The CDR3 loop reads CSVEKASGSYEQYF. CDR3 bases: TGCAGCGTTGAAAAGGCTAGCGGGAGCTACGAGCAGTACTTC.

V gene TRBV5-1 combines with J gene TRBJ2-1; 9 bases agree with TRBD1. The trim removed 4 bases at V and 8 bases at J, leaving 7 bases unmatched. Germline lookup yields CDR1 SGHRS and CDR2 YFSETQ. The CDR3 covers 14 residues. CDR3 nucleotides: TGCGCCAGCAGCATCCGGGACAGGGTCCATGAGCAGTTCTTC. It specifies CASSIRDRVHEQFF.

The rearrangement uses TRBV5-1 and TRBJ2-5; D might be TRBD2 (5 bases). The J call may not be correct, given that the DNA end is closer to TRBJ2-7. The CDR3 is 16 amino acids. Germline-derived CDR1 and CDR2 are SGHRS and YFSETQ. CDR3 sequence (DNA): TGCGCCAGCAGCCCAGGTTTCGGGGTTAATTCCTACGAGCAGTACTTC. Its protein product is CASSPGFGVNSYEQYF.

CDR3 sequence: CASSSGLAGDPYNEQFF. CDR3 nucleotides: TGTGCCAGCAGTTCAGGACTAGCGGGAGATCCCTACAATGAGCAGTTCTTC. V and J are TRBV27 and TRBJ2-1; 13 nucleotides match TRBD2. V shed 4 bases, J shed 2 bases, and the junction held 5 bases outside the gene matches. This CDR3 region has 17 residues. CDR1 is MNHEY, CDR2 SMNVEV, per germline (reference sequence).

The chain carries TRBV7-9 and TRBJ2-5, with D possibly matching TRBD2 (5 bases). Germline V gene data show CDR1 as SEHNR and CDR2 as FQNEAQ (reference sequence). Trimming left V 5 bases short and J 9 bases short, with 19 bases between. There are 14 residues in the CDR3. This chain's CDR3 is CASSPGLGTRAQYF. DNA for the CDR3: TGTGCCAGCAGCCCGGGATTGGGTACTCGGGCCCAGTACTTC.

This clone was picked up a small number of times. V gene TRBV7-2 combines with J gene TRBJ2-3; 10 bases map to TRBD2. This CDR3 comprises 15 residues. The junction had 8 bases not matched to a gene; V was cut back by 6 bases and J by 5 bases. Germline V gene lookup returns CDR1 SGHTA and CDR2 FQGNSA. CDR3 DNA: TGTGCCAGCAGGCCCGGACTAGCGGCGCAAGATACGCAGTATTTT. Its protein product is CASRPGLAAQDTQYF. Full variable domain (outside the CDR3, taken from reference TRBV7-2 and TRBJ2-3): GAGVSQSPSNKVTEKGKDVELRCDPISGHTALYWYRQSLGQGLEFLIYFQGNSAPDKSGLPSDRFSAERTGGSVSTLTIQRTQQEDSAVYLCASRPGLAAQDTQYFGPGTRLTVL.

The J gene is TRBJ2-7, the V gene TRBV10-3; TRBD1 agrees at 9 bases. The J segment lost 4 bases and the V segment lost 0 bases, leaving 4 bases of the junction unmatched. The CDR3 spans 15 residues. Germline V CDR1 and CDR2: ENHRY, SYGVKD. The CDR3, as DNA: TGTGCCATCAGTGAGTCGGACAGGGGATCTTACGAGCAGTACTTC. Protein sequence: CAISESDRGSYEQYF.

This chain links TRBV4-1 with TRBJ2-7, with D possibly being TRBD2 (5 bases). The CDR3 has 16 residues. The V gene's germline CDR1 is MGHRA and CDR2 YSYEKL. Trimming cost V 0 bases and J 2 bases, with 14 bases left between them. The CDR3 spells CASSQDLTRGAYEQYF. Here the CDR3 DNA reads TGCGCCAGCAGCCAAGATTTAACACGGGGAGCCTACGAGCAGTACTTC.

The chain recombines TRBV5-1 with TRBJ2-7; 8 nucleotides match TRBD1. The CDR3 runs to 15 residues. With 2 bases clipped from V and 0 bases from J, the junction kept 4 bases outside the gene matches. From germline, CDR1 is SGHRS and CDR2 YFSETQ. The CDR3, as DNA: TGCGCCAGCAGCTTAGACAGGGGAAACTCCTACGAGCAGTACTTC. It translates to CASSLDRGNSYEQYF.

V usage is TRBV28 and J usage is TRBJ2-7, with 11 nucleotides matching TRBD2. The V and J ends lost 2 bases and 3 bases, in that order; junction bases with no gene match: 6. The CDR3 extends over 16 amino acids. Germline CDR1 reads MDHEN; CDR2 reads SYDVKM. The DNA for the CDR3 is TGTGCCAGCAGTTTACCCGGGACTAGCGGATTCTACGAGCAGTACTTC. Translation: CASSLPGTSGFYEQYF. The entire variable domain, with the rest obtained from reference TRBV28 and TRBJ2-7, is as follows: DVKVTQSSRYLVKRTGEKVFLECVQDMDHENMFWYRQDPGLGLRLIYFSYDVKMKEKGDIPEGYSVSREKKERFSLILESASTNQTSMYLCASSLPGTSGFYEQYFGPGTRLTVT.

J is TRBJ2-1 and V is TRBV11-3; TRBD1 might be the D (6 bases). The CDR3 totals 15 residues. Germline-derived CDR1 and CDR2 are SGHNT and YENEEA. Trimming shortened V by 5 bases and J by 1 base, and 12 bases separated the two germline ends. CDR3 bases: TGTGCCAGCAGCCAAGATGACAGGTCCTACAATGAGCAGTTCTTC. Amino acids: CASSQDDRSYNEQFF. Based on the CDR3 plus reference TRBV11-3 and TRBJ2-1, the full variable domain is EAGVVQSPRYKIIEKKQPVAFWCNPISGHNTLYWYLQNLGQGPELLIRYENEEAVDDSQLPKDRFSAERLKGVDSTLKIQPAELGDSAVYLCASSQDDRSYNEQFFGPGTRLTVL.

The chain links TRBV5-1 to TRBJ2-1; 10 bases are a match to TRBD1. This CDR3 region has 15 residues. Germline V lookup: CDR1 SGHRS, CDR2 YFSETQ. Unmatched junction bases numbered 4, after V lost 3 bases and J lost 4 bases. The CDR3 nucleotides read TGCGCCAGCAGCTCGGGACAGGGGCTATACAATGAGCAGTTCTTC. This translates into CASSSGQGLYNEQFF.

This clone has more than one count but fewer than ten. The DNA for the CDR3 is TGTGCCAGCAGTGAGACGGGGGGGGAGACCCAGTACTTC. Translated, it gives CASSETGGETQYF. V and J are TRBV6-1 and TRBJ2-5; 8 bases match TRBD2. The CDR3 consists of 13 residues. Looked up from germline, CDR1 is MNHNS and CDR2 is SASEGT. V was pared by 3 bases and J by 5 bases, with 2 bases of the junction left unmatched.

The chain links TRBV27 to TRBJ2-1; D might be TRBD2 (6 bases). The CDR3 runs 14 residues. CDR1 is MNHEY and CDR2 is SMNVEV in the germline V gene (reference sequence). V lost 8 bases and J lost 3, with 14 bases in between. CDR3 sequence (DNA): TGTGCCAGCTCGGGGGAACCCCGCTACAATGAGCAGTTCTTC. As protein: CASSGEPRYNEQFF.

This CDR3 is CASSLRLAGLSNTGELFF. In DNA, the CDR3 is TGCGCCAGCAGTCTACGACTAGCGGGACTCTCGAACACCGGGGAGCTGTTTTTT. The rearrangement links TRBV5-1 to TRBJ2-2; 11 bases fit TRBD2. V shed 5 bases, J shed 0 bases, and the junction held 9 bases outside the gene matches. In germline, CDR1 is SGHRS, CDR2 YFSETQ. The CDR3 totals 18 residues.

The V and J genes are TRBV4-2 and TRBJ2-7, with D maybe TRBD2 (7 bases). CDR1 and CDR2 from the germline V gene are LGHNA and YNFKEQ. The V end lost 1 base, the J end lost 2 bases, and 18 bases lay between the germline ends. The CDR3 consists of 17 residues. The CDR3 reads CASSQALAAQGTYEQYF. The CDR3 region has the DNA TGTGCCAGCAGCCAAGCCCTAGCGGCCCAGGGGACCTACGAGCAGTACTTC.

The chain is built from TRBV9 and TRBJ2-2; D gene ambiguous. The germline CDR1 and CDR2 sequences are SGDLS and YYNGEE. This CDR3 comprises 18 residues. V was clipped by 0 bases and J by 0 bases, with 15 bases between them. Here the CDR3 DNA reads TGTGCCAGCAGCGTAGCACGAGTGAGGTCGGCGAACACCGGGGAGCTGTTTTTT. It is translated as CASSVARVRSANTGELFF.

Note on this clone: The germline gene is not matched at one end of the junction; a read error may be the cause. The chain links TRBV7-7 to TRBJ2-5, with D perhaps matching TRBD2 (5 bases). Per the germline V gene, CDR1 is SSHAT and CDR2 is FNYEAQ (reference sequence). The CDR3 spans 13 residues. The CDR3: CASSLGGSETQYF. DNA for the CDR3: TGTGCTAGCAGCTTAGGAGGTTCGGAGACCCAGTACTTC.

The chain carries TRBV10-2 and TRBJ1-2; D may be TRBD1 (5 bases). The germline CDR1 and CDR2 sequences are WSHSY and SAAADI. Trimming stripped 2 bases from V and 9 bases from J, with 10 bases between. This CDR3 has 12 residues. Here the CDR3 DNA reads TGCGCCAGCAGTGAGGCCGACAGAAGCTACACCTTC. Translation gives CASSEADRSYTF.

The chain uses TRBV29-1 and TRBJ2-3; TRBD2 matches 10 bases. The trim removed 5 bases at V and 2 bases at J, leaving 4 bases unmatched. The CDR3 extends over 14 amino acids. Germline V CDR1 and CDR2: SQVTM, ANQGSEA. The CDR3 loop is CSVSGRANTDTQYF. The CDR3, as DNA: TGCAGCGTTAGCGGGAGGGCGAACACAGATACGCAGTATTTT.

V gene TRBV7-9 combines with J gene TRBJ2-5; the D gene is possibly TRBD1 (5 bases). The CDR3 sequence is 15 residues long. Germline CDR1 reads SEHNR; CDR2 reads FQNEAQ (reference sequence). Trimming removed 5 bases from V and 2 bases from J, with 15 bases in between. The CDR3: CASSSDSVKQETQYF. DNA for the CDR3: TGTGCCAGCAGCAGCGACAGTGTTAAACAAGAGACCCAGTACTTC. The whole variable domain, remainder taken from reference TRBV7-9 and TRBJ2-5, is DTGVSQNPRHKITKRGQNVTFRCDPISEHNRLYWYRQTLGQGPEFLTYFQNEAQLEKSRLLSDRFSAERPKGSFSTLEIQRTEQGDSAMYLCASSSDSVKQETQYFGPGTRLLVL.

This clone occurred a few times. The gene calls are TRBV4-1 and TRBJ2-3; D is possibly TRBD2 (6 bases). Germline V gene sequence: CDR1 MGHRA, CDR2 YSYEKL. V was clipped by 3 bases and J by 6 bases, with 10 bases between them. This CDR3 is built from 13 residues. The CDR3 nucleotides are TGCGCCAGCAGCCATGTCCGGGAGGATACGCAGTATTTT. It translates to CASSHVREDTQYF.